The rows below give T cell receptor beta chains drawn from one sample of a study of PD-L1 blockade in urothelial cancer. Clones were read by immunoSEQ multiplex PCR, and TCRdb kept only the in-frame ones, dropping some. This sample carries 29,000 or so clones, more than 70% of them seen once, and the ten largest clones take roughly 3.1%. The starting material was PBMCs, obtained around atezolizumab (anti-PD-L1) treatment. The receptors shown here come from a man aged 45-65 years with urothelial cancer. Both conserved end residues are part of each CDR3. Fields, in order: V gene, CDR3 length, D gene, clone size, J gene, CDR3 protein, CDR3 DNA. A D gene is named only where the DNA matches it firmly. Part of the rows lack a size; the others show once, few, many or a class for expanded clones.

>TRBV11-2|16|NA|NA|TRBJ1-1
CASSSFLGGVYTEAFF
TGTGCCAGCAGCTCCTTTTTAGGGGGGGTTTACACTGAAGCTTTCTTT
>TRBV7-3|15|TRBD1|NA|TRBJ2-1
CASSKQGGSYNEQFF
TGTGCCAGCAGCAAACAGGGGGGCTCCTACAATGAGCAGTTCTTC
>TRBV19|15|NA|NA|TRBJ2-5
CASSLGSGLQETQYF
TGTGCCAGTAGTCTAGGGTCCGGGTTACAAGAGACCCAGTACTTC
>TRBV2|16|NA|NA|TRBJ2-1
CASKPEEVYGPNEQFF
TGTGCCAGCAAACCTGAAGAAGTCTATGGGCCCAATGAGCAGTTCTTC
>TRBV15|13|NA|NA|TRBJ1-1
CATSRGVDTEAFF
TGTGCCACCAGCAGAGGAGTGGACACTGAAGCTTTCTTT
>TRBV7-3|13|TRBD2|once|TRBJ2-7
CASSLAGGRGQYF
TGTGCCAGCAGCTTAGCGGGGGGGAGAGGGCAGTACTTC
>TRBV27|15|TRBD1|NA|TRBJ1-2
CASSQGTGGRYGYTF
TGTGCCAGCAGTCAGGGGACAGGGGGCCGGTATGGCTACACCTTC
>TRBV7-6|14|NA|NA|TRBJ2-7
CASSPGDGSYEQYF
TGTGCCAGCAGCCCGGGGGACGGATCCTACGAGCAGTACTTC
>TRBV6-4|16|TRBD2|NA|TRBJ2-7
CASSVNRLADIYEQYF
TGTGCCAGCAGTGTTAATAGACTAGCGGACATCTACGAGCAGTACTTC
>TRBV19|13|TRBD1|NA|TRBJ1-1
CASAGGLNTEAFF
TGTGCCAGTGCAGGGGGCCTGAACACTGAAGCTTTCTTT
>TRBV19|17|TRBD1|NA|TRBJ1-1
CASSTTGQGMMNTEAFF
TGTGCCAGTAGTACTACGGGACAGGGGATGATGAACACTGAAGCTTTCTTT
>TRBV9|15|NA|NA|TRBJ2-2
CASSVEPPRPGELFF
TGTGCCAGCAGCGTAGAGCCTCCCAGGCCCGGGGAGCTGTTTTTT
>TRBV11-2|16|TRBD1|NA|TRBJ2-2
CASSPRGQGNTGELFF
TGTGCCAGCAGCCCACGGGGACAGGGGAACACCGGGGAGCTGTTTTTT
>TRBV10-1|15|NA|NA|TRBJ2-3
CASSDTGGGTDTQYF
TGCGCCAGCAGTGATACTGGCGGGGGCACAGATACGCAGTATTTT
>TRBV30|15|TRBD1|NA|TRBJ2-3
CAWEYTGTETDTQYF
TGTGCCTGGGAATACACCGGGACAGAAACAGATACGCAGTATTTT
>TRBV11-2|15|TRBD1|once|TRBJ2-3
CASSWGQGGLDTQYF
TGTGCCAGCAGCTGGGGACAGGGAGGACTAGATACGCAGTATTTT
>TRBV5-5|14|NA|few|TRBJ2-4
CASSRLLAKNIQYF
TGTGCCAGCAGCCGACTGTTAGCCAAAAACATTCAGTACTTC
>TRBV5-1|15|TRBD2|NA|TRBJ2-3
CASSLGLAGFDTQYF
TGCGCCAGCAGCTTGGGACTAGCGGGATTTGATACGCAGTATTTT
>TRBV7-9|18|TRBD2|NA|TRBJ2-2
CASSLALPASGMTGELFF
TGTGCCAGCAGCTTAGCGCTTCCGGCTAGCGGGATGACCGGGGAGCTGTTTTTT
>TRBV11-3|14|TRBD2|NA|TRBJ2-1
CASGLAGGSNEQFF
TGTGCCAGTGGACTAGCGGGAGGATCGAATGAGCAGTTCTTC
>TRBV19|14|NA|NA|TRBJ1-1
CASSHREKDTEAFF
TGTGCCAGTAGTCACAGGGAAAAGGACACTGAAGCTTTCTTT
>TRBV30|14|TRBD2|once|TRBJ2-3
CAWRGGRAVDTQYF
TGTGCCTGGAGGGGCGGGAGGGCTGTAGATACGCAGTATTTT
>TRBV10-3|10|NA|NA|TRBJ2-1
CASRDNEQFF
TGTGCCAGCCGGGACAATGAGCAGTTCTTC
>TRBV9|16|TRBD1|NA|TRBJ2-7
CASSASRDSPSYEQYF
TGTGCCAGCAGCGCCAGCCGGGACAGTCCCTCCTACGAGCAGTACTTC
>TRBV7-8|14|TRBD1|NA|TRBJ1-5
CASSPGQGGQPQHF
TGTGCCAGCAGCCCCGGACAGGGCGGTCAGCCCCAGCATTTT
>TRBV7-8|17|TRBD1|NA|TRBJ1-5
CASSIRDREESNQPQHF
TGTGCCAGCAGCATCCGGGACAGGGAGGAGAGCAATCAGCCCCAGCATTTT
>TRBV13|14|TRBD2|NA|TRBJ2-5
CASSLGLARGTQYF
TGTGCCAGCAGCTTAGGACTAGCGAGGGGGACCCAGTACTTC
>TRBV30|14|NA|NA|TRBJ1-3
CAWSVGDSGNTIYF
TGTGCCTGGAGTGTCGGGGACTCTGGAAACACCATATATTTT
>TRBV7-9|16|TRBD2|NA|TRBJ2-3
CASSLAASGRADTQYF
TGTGCCAGCAGCTTAGCGGCTAGCGGGAGGGCTGATACGCAGTATTTT
>TRBV30|14|NA|NA|TRBJ2-6
CAWTNGAGANVLTF
TGTGCCTGGACCAATGGAGCTGGGGCCAACGTCCTGACTTTC
>TRBV11-2|12|NA|NA|TRBJ2-2
CASSLDIGELFF
TGTGCCAGCAGCTTAGATATCGGGGAGCTGTTTTTT
>TRBV27|15|TRBD2|NA|TRBJ2-7
CASSRLAGGQHEQYF
TGTGCCAGCAGTAGACTAGCGGGGGGGCAACACGAGCAGTACTTC
>TRBV4-1|16|NA|NA|TRBJ1-3
CASSQGPGLTGNTIYF
TGCGCCAGCAGCCAAGGGCCAGGCTTAACTGGAAACACCATATATTTT
>TRBV6-5|14|NA|NA|TRBJ2-1
CASSKTGNYNEQFF
TGTGCCAGCAGTAAGACAGGCAACTACAATGAGCAGTTCTTC
>TRBV5-4|15|TRBD2|NA|TRBJ2-3
CASSLTSGGPDTQYF
TGTGCCAGCAGCTTGACATCGGGAGGGCCGGATACGCAGTATTTT
>TRBV12-5|12|NA|NA|TRBJ1-1
CASGSRGTEAFF
TGTGCTAGTGGTTCCAGGGGCACTGAAGCTTTCTTT
>TRBV6-6|12|NA|NA|TRBJ1-2
CASSTSEGGYTF
TGTGCCAGTTCAACTTCGGAGGGTGGCTACACCTTC
>TRBV7-9|15|NA|NA|TRBJ2-7
CASSLDPPGTYEQYF
TGTGCCAGCAGCTTAGATCCGCCAGGGACCTACGAGCAGTACTTC
>TRBV7-9|15|TRBD1|NA|TRBJ1-1
CASSLGTGRDTEAFF
TGTGCCAGCAGCCTAGGGACAGGGAGGGACACTGAAGCTTTCTTT
>TRBV10-1|17|NA|NA|TRBJ1-1
CASSPRTAPNMNTEAFF
TGCGCCAGCAGCCCAAGGACAGCGCCGAATATGAACACTGAAGCTTTCTTT
>TRBV19|15|NA|few|TRBJ1-3
CASSYQGGSGNTIYF
TGTGCCAGTAGTTATCAAGGGGGCTCTGGAAACACCATATATTTT
>TRBV29-1|16|TRBD2|NA|TRBJ2-3
CSVEIGAGGTTDTQYF
TGCAGCGTTGAAATCGGCGCGGGGGGCACCACAGATACGCAGTATTTT
>TRBV5-6|15|TRBD1|NA|TRBJ2-1
CASSRRGQGPGEQFF
TGTGCCAGCAGCCGACGGGGACAGGGGCCCGGTGAGCAGTTCTTC
>TRBV4-3|16|NA|NA|TRBJ1-5
CASSPGLGVGNQPQHF
TGCGCCAGCAGCCCGGGACTTGGGGTGGGCAATCAGCCCCAGCATTTT
>TRBV18|15|NA|NA|TRBJ2-5
CASSPTGQGQEAQYF
TGTGCCAGCTCACCGACCGGGCAGGGACAAGAGGCCCAGTACTTC
>TRBV28|16|TRBD2|NA|TRBJ2-1
CASSAPETSGGNEQFF
TGTGCCAGCAGTGCCCCCGAGACTAGCGGGGGGAATGAGCAGTTCTTC
>TRBV5-1|18|TRBD1|NA|TRBJ1-3
CASSLPGTGASSGNTIYF
TGCGCCAGCAGCTTACCCGGGACAGGGGCTTCCTCTGGAAACACCATATATTTT
>TRBV5-6|13|NA|NA|TRBJ2-1
CASSLAGGYEQFF
TGTGCCAGCAGCTTGGCCGGGGGTTATGAGCAGTTCTTC